This T cell receptor beta chain was observed in a study of blood T cell repertoires in COVID-19. As for the study in general: Sample material is recorded as cDNA or gDNA derived from T cells, B-cell-depleted T cells, or PBMCs.

Clones were sequenced by immunoSEQ multiplex PCR, and TCRdb holds only the in-frame ones, with some missing. The sample gives approximately 150,000 clones, roughly 88% of which show up once; roughly 15% is in the top ten. Membership in each cohort depended on participant-reported clinical history. Symptom resolution, clearance, or two negative PCRs marked the recovered donors of Cohort 3. The clonotype originates from a man in his forties or fifties who had recovered from COVID-19. Sequencing used PBMCs or T cells enriched from blood (not recorded which).

The CDR3 loop is CASSETGGIDEQYF. CDR3 sequence (DNA): TGTGCCAGCAGTGAAACAGGGGGGATCGACGAGCAGTACTTC. This chain uses TRBV6-1 with TRBJ2-7; 8 nucleotides match TRBD1. CDR3 length: 14 residues. V was pared by 2 bases and J by 5 bases, with 5 bases of the junction left unmatched. Germline V lookup: CDR1 MNHNS, CDR2 SASEGT.